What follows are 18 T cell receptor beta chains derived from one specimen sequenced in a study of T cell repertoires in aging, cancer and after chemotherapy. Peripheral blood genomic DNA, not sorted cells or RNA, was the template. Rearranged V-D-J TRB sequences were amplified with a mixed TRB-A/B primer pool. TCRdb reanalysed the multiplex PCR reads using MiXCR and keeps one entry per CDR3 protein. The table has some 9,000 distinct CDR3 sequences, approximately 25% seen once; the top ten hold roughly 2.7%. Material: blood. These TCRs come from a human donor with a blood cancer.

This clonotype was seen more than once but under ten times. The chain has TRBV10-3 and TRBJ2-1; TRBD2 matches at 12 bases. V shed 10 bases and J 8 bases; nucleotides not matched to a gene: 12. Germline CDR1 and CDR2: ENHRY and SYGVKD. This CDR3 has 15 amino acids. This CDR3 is CATRTSGDLLDEQFF. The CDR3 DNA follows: TGTGCCACTCGGACTAGCGGGGACCTTTTAGATGAGCAGTTCTTC.

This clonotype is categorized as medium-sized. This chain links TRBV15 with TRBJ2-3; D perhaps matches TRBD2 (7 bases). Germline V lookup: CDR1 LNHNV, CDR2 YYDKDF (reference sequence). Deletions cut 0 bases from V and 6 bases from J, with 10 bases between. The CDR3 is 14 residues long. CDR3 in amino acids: CATSRERGGDTQYF. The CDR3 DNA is TGTGCCACCAGCAGAGAAAGGGGGGGGGATACGCAGTATTTT.

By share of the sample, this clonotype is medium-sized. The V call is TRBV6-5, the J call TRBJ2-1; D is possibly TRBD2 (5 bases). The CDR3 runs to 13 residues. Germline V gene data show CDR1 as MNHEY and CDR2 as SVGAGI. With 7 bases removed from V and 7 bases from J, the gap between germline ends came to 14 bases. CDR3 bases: TGTGCCAGCATTAACGGTGGAGGAAATGAGCAGTTCTTC. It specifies CASINGGGNEQFF.

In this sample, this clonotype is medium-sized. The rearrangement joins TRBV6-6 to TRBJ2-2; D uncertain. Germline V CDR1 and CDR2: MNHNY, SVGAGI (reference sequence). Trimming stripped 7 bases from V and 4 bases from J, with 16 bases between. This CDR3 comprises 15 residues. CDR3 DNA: TGTGCCAGCAAAAACCAGGTTGGCGTCACCGGGGAGCTGTTTTTT. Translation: CASKNQVGVTGELFF.

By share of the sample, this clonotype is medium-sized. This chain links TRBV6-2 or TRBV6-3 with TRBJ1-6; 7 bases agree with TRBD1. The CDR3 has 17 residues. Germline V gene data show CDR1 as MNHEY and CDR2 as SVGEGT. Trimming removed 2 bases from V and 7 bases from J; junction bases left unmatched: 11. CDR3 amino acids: CASSYDSRGLKNSPLHF. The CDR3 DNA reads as TGTGCCAGCAGTTACGACTCTAGGGGGCTTAAGAATTCACCCCTCCACTTT.

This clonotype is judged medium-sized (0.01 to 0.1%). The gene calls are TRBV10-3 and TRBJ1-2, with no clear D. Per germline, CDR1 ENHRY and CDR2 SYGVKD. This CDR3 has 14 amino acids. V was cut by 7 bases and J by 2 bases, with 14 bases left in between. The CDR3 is CAITFGEGNYGYTF. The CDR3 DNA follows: TGTGCCATCACCTTCGGGGAAGGGAACTATGGCTACACCTTC.

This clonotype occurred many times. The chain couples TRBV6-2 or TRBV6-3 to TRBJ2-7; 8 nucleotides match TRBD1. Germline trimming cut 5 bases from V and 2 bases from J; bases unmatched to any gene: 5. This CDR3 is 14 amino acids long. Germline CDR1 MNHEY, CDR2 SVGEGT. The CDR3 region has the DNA TGTGCCAGCAGTACGGACAGGGAAACCTACGAGCAGTACTTC. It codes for CASSTDRETYEQYF.

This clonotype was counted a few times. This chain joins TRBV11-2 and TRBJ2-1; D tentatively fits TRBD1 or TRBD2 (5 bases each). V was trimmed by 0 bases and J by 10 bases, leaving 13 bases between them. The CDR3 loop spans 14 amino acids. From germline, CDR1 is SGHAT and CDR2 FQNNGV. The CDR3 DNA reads TGTGCCAGCAGCTTAGATAGGGACCTTGGGGAGCAGTTCTTC. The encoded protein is CASSLDRDLGEQFF.

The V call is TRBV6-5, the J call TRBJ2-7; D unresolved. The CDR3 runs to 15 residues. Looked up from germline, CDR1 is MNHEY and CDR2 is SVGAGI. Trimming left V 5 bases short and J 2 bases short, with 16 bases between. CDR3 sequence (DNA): TGTGCCAGCAGTCCCGGCTACCTCCCACCCTACGAGCAGTACTTC. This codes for CASSPGYLPPYEQYF.

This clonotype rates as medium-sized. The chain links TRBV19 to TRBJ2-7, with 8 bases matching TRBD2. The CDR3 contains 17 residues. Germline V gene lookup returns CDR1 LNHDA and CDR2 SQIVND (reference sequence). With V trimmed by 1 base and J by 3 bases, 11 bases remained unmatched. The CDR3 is CASSIARGVAGNYEQYF. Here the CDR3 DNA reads TGTGCCAGTAGTATAGCCCGCGGGGTAGCGGGGAACTACGAGCAGTACTTC.

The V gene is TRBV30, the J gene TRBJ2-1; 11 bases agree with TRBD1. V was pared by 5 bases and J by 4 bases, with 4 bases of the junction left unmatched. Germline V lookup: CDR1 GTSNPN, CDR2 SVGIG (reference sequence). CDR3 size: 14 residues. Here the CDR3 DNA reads TGTGCCTGGGGACAGGGGGCGGAGTACAATGAGCAGTTCTTC. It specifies CAWGQGAEYNEQFF.

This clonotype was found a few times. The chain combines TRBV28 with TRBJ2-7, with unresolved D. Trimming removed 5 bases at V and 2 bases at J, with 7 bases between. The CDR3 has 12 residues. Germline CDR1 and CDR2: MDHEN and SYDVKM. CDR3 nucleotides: TGTGCCAGCAGTCCACGACCCTACGAGCAGTACTTC. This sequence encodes CASSPRPYEQYF. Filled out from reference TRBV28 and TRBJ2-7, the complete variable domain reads DVKVTQSSRYLVKRTGEKVFLECVQDMDHENMFWYRQDPGLGLRLIYFSYDVKMKEKGDIPEGYSVSREKKERFSLILESASTNQTSMYLCASSPRPYEQYFGPGTRLTVT.

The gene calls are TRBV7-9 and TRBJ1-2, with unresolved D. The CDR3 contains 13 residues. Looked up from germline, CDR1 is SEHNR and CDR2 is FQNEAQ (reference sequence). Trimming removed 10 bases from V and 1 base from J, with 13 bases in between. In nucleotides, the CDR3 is TGTGCCACCCAACCAGAGGTTAACTATGGCTACACCTTC. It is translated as CATQPEVNYGYTF.

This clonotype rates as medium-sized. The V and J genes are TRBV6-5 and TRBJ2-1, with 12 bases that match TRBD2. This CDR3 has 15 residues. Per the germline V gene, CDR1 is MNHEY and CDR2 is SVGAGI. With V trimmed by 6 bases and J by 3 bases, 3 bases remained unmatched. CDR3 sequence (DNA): TGTGCCAGCAGCCGGACTAGCGGGGACTACAATGAGCAGTTCTTC. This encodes CASSRTSGDYNEQFF.

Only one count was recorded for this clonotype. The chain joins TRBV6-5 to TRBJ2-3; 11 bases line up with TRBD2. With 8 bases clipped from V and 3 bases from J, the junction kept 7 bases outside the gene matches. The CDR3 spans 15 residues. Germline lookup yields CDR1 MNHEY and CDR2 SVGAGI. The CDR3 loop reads CASQLAGEGTDTQYF. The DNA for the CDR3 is TGTGCCAGCCAACTAGCGGGAGAAGGAACAGATACGCAGTATTTT.

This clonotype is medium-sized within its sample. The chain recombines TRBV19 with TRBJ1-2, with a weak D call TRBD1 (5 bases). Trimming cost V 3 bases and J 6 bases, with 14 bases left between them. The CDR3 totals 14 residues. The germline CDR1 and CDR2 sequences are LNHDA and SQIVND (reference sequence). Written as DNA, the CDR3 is TGTGCCAGTAGTATGGTTTTCAGGGATAATGGCTACACCTTC. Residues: CASSMVFRDNGYTF.

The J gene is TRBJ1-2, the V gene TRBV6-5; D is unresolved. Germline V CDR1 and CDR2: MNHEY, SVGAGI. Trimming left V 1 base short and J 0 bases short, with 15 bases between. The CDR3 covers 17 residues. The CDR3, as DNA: TGTGCCAGCAGTTACTGGCAGGCTTCGGGAGCTAACTATGGCTACACCTTC. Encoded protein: CASSYWQASGANYGYTF.

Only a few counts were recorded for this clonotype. CDR3 DNA: TGCGCCAGCAGTCCGGGACTGCGGTCGATCACCTACAATGAGCAGTTCTTC. Translation gives CASSPGLRSITYNEQFF. The chain uses TRBV5-1 and TRBJ2-1; possible D gene TRBD2, 6 bases. Germline loops: CDR1 SGHRS, CDR2 YFSETQ. CDR3 size: 17 residues. Trimming removed 5 bases from V and 2 bases from J, with 20 bases in between. Looking up the rest from reference TRBV5-1 and TRBJ2-1 gives the full variable domain: KAGVTQTPRYLIKTRGQQVTLSCSPISGHRSVSWYQQTPGQGLQFLFEYFSETQRNKGNFPGRFSGRQFSNSRSEMNVSTLELGDSALYLCASSPGLRSITYNEQFFGPGTRLTVL.